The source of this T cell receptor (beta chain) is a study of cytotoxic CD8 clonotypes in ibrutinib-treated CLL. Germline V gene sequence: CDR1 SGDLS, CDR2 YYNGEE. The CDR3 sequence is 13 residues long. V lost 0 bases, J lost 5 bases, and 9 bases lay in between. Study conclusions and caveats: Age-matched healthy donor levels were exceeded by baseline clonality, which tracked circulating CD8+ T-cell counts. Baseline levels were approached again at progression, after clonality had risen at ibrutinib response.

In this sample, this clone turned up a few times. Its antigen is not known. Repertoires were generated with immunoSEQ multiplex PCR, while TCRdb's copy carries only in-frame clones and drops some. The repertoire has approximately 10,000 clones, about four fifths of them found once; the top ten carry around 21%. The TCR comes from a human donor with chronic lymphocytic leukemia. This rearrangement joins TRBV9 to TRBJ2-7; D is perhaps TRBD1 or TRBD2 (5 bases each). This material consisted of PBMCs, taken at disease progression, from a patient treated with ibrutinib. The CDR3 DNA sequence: TGTGCCAGCAGCGTAGCGGGGCTTGACGAGCAGTACTTC. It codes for CASSVAGLDEQYF.